This T cell receptor (beta chain) was profiled in a study of monozygotic twins with inflammatory bowel disease. Study-wide results and caveats: There was no way to distinguish the different T cell subtypes.

The V gene's germline CDR1 is SNHLY and CDR2 FYNNEI. CDR3 length equals 14 residues. Each donor gave roughly 2.5 ml of peripheral blood. As for this clonotype: No antigen is known for it.

Both the TCRalpha cDNA and the TCRbeta cDNA were taken through two nested PCRs, lasting around 15 and 9 cycles. TCRdb reworked the 5' RACE reads into one entry per CDR3 protein, no DNA. The sample spans approximately 330,000 distinct CDR3 sequences; the ten largest clones claim roughly 2%. The receptor was derived from a human donor with ulcerative colitis or Crohn's disease, or a healthy co-twin of an affected twin (not recorded which). The sequenced sample was blood. The chain uses TRBV2 and TRBJ1-2. CDR3 in amino acids: CASSSGGISYGYTF.